This T cell receptor beta chain stems from a study of T-cell reconstitution after alpha-beta-depleted transplantation in children. Germline V gene data show CDR1 as DFQATT and CDR2 as SNEGSKA (reference sequence). The V end was cut by 0 bases, the J end by 2 bases, with 12 bases between. CDR3 size: 15 residues. This clonotype was seen a handful of times. Unique molecular identifiers were built into the TCRbeta library. TCRdb re-derived calls from the PCR reads in MiXCR, one entry per CDR3 protein. The table has 450,000 to 600,000 distinct CDR3 sequences, less than 35% seen once. The sample here was PBMCs from the stem cell graft donor, taken from the stem cell graft. The clonotype comes from a human donor who donated a stem cell graft to a child with aplastic anemia. J is TRBJ2-3 and V is TRBV20-1, with a weak D call TRBD2 (5 bases). The CDR3 loop reads CSARDPGLITDTQYF. In DNA form, the CDR3 reads TGCAGTGCTAGAGATCCAGGACTCATCACAGATACGCAGTATTTT.